This T cell receptor beta chain was recovered during a study of T-cell reconstitution after alpha-beta-depleted transplantation in children. Germline CDR1 is SGHVS and CDR2 is FQNEAQ. The CDR3 spans 18 residues. The V end lost 1 base, the J end lost 1 base, and 20 bases lay between the germline ends. The library targeted TCRbeta and was prepared with unique molecular identifiers. In TCRdb, the PCR reads were re-called with MiXCR into one record per CDR3 protein. Of a few hundred thousand distinct CDR3 sequences in the sample, 8% to 9.5% were seen once. This clonotype was detected many times. The chain combines TRBV7-8 with TRBJ2-7, with D possibly being TRBD1 (6 bases). The sequencing here drew on PBMCs from the stem cell graft donor, taken from the stem cell graft. The clonotype originates from a human donor who donated a stem cell graft to a child with acute lymphoblastic leukemia. The chain's CDR3 is CASSLEIPGHGPSYEQYF. For the CDR3, the DNA is TGTGCCAGCAGCTTAGAAATTCCGGGACACGGACCTTCCTACGAGCAGTACTTC. The variable domain in full, with the rest retrieved from reference TRBV7-8 and TRBJ2-7, is GAGVSQSPRYKVAKRGQDVALRCDPISGHVSLFWYQQALGQGPEFLTYFQNEAQLDKSGLPSDRFFAERPEGSVSTLKIQRTQQEDSAVYLCASSLEIPGHGPSYEQYFGPGTRLTVT.